Sequencing of this TCR beta chain was carried out in a study of PD-1 blockade in classical Hodgkin lymphoma. Study-wide points: Prior to therapy, complete responders displayed diversity much like that of newly diagnosed patients. Healthy donors were reported to have higher baseline TCR diversity than newly diagnosed patients.

Time point in this sample: cycle 4 day 1 (C4D1), after five to seven weeks of nivolumab. Exposure to brentuximab vedotin varied, and each patient had relapsed following autologous stem cell transplantation. On this clone itself: Its antigen is not identified.

Using immunoSEQ multiplex PCR, the repertoire was profiled, and TCRdb retains in-frame clones only, with some absent. The sample lists just under 65,000 clones, about 92% occurring once. The source was peripheral blood mononuclear cells (PBMCs), collected before the fourth cycle of nivolumab. The receptor was isolated from a human donor with classical Hodgkin lymphoma.

The chain's CDR3 is CASSEMKTQYF. The CDR3, as DNA: TGTGCCAGCAGTGAAATGAAGACCCAGTACTTC. The chain joins TRBV2 to TRBJ2-5; D not certain. The germline V and J ends were trimmed by 2 bases and 6 bases, with 4 bases remaining between them. The CDR3 loop spans 11 amino acids. Germline V lookup: CDR1 SNHLY, CDR2 FYNNEI.